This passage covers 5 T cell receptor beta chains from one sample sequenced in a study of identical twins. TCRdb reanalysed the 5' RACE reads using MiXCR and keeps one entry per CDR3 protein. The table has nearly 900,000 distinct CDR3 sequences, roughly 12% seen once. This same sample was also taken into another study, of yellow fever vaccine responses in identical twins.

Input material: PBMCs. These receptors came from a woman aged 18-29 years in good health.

DNA for the CDR3: TGCAGTGAACAGGGATCCACAGATACGCAGTATTTT. Amino acid sequence: CSEQGSTDTQYF. The chain recombines TRBV20-1 with TRBJ2-3; D possibly corresponds to TRBD1 (6 bases). This CDR3 contains 12 residues. V lost 7 bases to trimming and J lost 2 bases, with 10 bases between them. Germline V gene lookup returns CDR1 DFQATT and CDR2 SNEGSKA (reference sequence).

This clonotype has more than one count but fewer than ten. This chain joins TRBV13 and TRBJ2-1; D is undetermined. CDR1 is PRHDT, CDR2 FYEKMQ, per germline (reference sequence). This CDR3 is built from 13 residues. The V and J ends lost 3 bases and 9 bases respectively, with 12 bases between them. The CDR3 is CASSLSGLGEQFF. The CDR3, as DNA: TGTGCCAGCAGCTTGTCCGGTCTAGGTGAGCAGTTCTTC.

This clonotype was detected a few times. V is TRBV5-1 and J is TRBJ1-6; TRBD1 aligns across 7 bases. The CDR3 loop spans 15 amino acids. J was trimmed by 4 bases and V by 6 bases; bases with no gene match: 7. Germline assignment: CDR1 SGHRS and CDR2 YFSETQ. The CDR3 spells CASNSGTAYNSPLHF. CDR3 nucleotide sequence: TGCGCCAGCAACTCCGGGACAGCATATAATTCACCCCTCCACTTT.

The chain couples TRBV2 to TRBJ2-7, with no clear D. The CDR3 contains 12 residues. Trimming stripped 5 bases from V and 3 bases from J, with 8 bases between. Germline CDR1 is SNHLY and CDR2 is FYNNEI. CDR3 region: CASSQENYEQYV. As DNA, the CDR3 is TGTGCCAGCAGTCAGGAAAACTACGAGCAGTACGTC.

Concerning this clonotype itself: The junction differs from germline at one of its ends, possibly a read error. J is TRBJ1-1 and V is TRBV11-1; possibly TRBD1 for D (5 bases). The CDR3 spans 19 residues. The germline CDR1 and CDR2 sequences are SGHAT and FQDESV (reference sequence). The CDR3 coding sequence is TGTGCCAGCAGCCTAGCCAGACTACGACAGTCCGGAACTAACACTGAAGCTTTCTTT. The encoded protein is CASSLARLRQSGTNTEAFF.